A single sample gave rise to the 28 T cell receptor beta chains below, sequenced in a study of response to subunit inactivated influenza vaccine. Using its own MiXCR run on the RT-PCR reads, TCRdb lists one record per CDR3 protein. The sample lists approximately 290,000 distinct CDR3 sequences, over 20% seen once, with about 9.4% in the top ten. The specimen comprised PBMCs from blood, sampled about 20 months after vaccination. The origin of the receptors is a man aged 45 to 75 who received an inactivated influenza vaccine.

The chain couples TRBV5-1 to TRBJ2-1; 7 positions match TRBD2. The CDR3 is 14 residues long. The germline CDR1 and CDR2 sequences are SGHRS and YFSETQ. J lost 3 bases, V lost 4 bases, and 4 bases had no gene match. CDR3 amino acids: CASSPGGIYNEQFF. CDR3 bases: TGCGCCAGCAGCCCGGGGGGAATCTACAATGAGCAGTTCTTC. Filled out from reference TRBV5-1 and TRBJ2-1, the complete variable domain reads KAGVTQTPRYLIKTRGQQVTLSCSPISGHRSVSWYQQTPGQGLQFLFEYFSETQRNKGNFPGRFSGRQFSNSRSEMNVSTLELGDSALYLCASSPGGIYNEQFFGPGTRLTVL.

The chain has TRBV5-1 and TRBJ2-5; TRBD1 is a possible D gene (6 bases). The CDR3 runs 15 residues. The V gene's germline CDR1 is SGHRS and CDR2 YFSETQ. V lost 5 bases to trimming and J lost 6 bases, with 20 bases between them. CDR3 region: CASRSRDIGLQTQYF. CDR3 nucleotide sequence: TGCGCCAGCAGATCCCGGGACATAGGCTTACAGACCCAGTACTTC. Based on the CDR3 plus reference TRBV5-1 and TRBJ2-5, the full variable domain is KAGVTQTPRYLIKTRGQQVTLSCSPISGHRSVSWYQQTPGQGLQFLFEYFSETQRNKGNFPGRFSGRQFSNSRSEMNVSTLELGDSALYLCASRSRDIGLQTQYFGPGTRLLVL.

The chain links TRBV5-5 to TRBJ2-1; TRBD2 agrees at 7 bases. Trimming took 4 bases from V and 9 from J; bases not matched to a gene: 13. The CDR3 has 15 residues. The V gene's germline CDR1 is SGHKS and CDR2 YYEKEE (reference sequence). CDR3 DNA sequence: TGTGCCAGCAGCCCTCTAGCTATGCGGGAGTCTGAGCAGTTCTTC. Its protein product is CASSPLAMRESEQFF.

This clonotype has ten or more counts. The V gene is TRBV9, the J gene TRBJ1-5; D not certain. The CDR3 is made up of 13 amino acids. CDR1 SGDLS and CDR2 YYNGEE come from the germline V gene. The ends were cut back, 3 bases at V and 4 bases at J, with 8 bases in the middle. DNA for the CDR3: TGTGCCAGCAGCGCCGAGCCAAATCAGCCCCAGCATTTT. Translation: CASSAEPNQPQHF.

This clonotype has at least ten counts. V usage is TRBV6-1 and J usage is TRBJ1-3; 7 bases are a match to TRBD1. V shed 6 bases and J 0 bases; nucleotides not matched to a gene: 5. The CDR3 sequence is 15 residues long. Germline CDR1 reads MNHNS; CDR2 reads SASEGT. The CDR3 region is CASRRQGFSGNTIYF. CDR3 bases: TGTGCCAGCAGACGACAGGGTTTCTCTGGAAACACCATATATTTT.

This clonotype was recorded at least ten times. The chain recombines TRBV4-3 with TRBJ1-2; D is unresolved. Germline assignment: CDR1 LGHNA and CDR2 YSLEER. Trimming took off 6 bases at V and 5 bases at J, with 10 bases between the two ends. There are 12 residues in the CDR3. CDR3 DNA: TGCGCCAGCAGTAAGGACCGATATGGCTACACCTTC. It specifies CASSKDRYGYTF.

This clonotype showed up just a few times. This CDR3 is CASSPRTGSGYGYTF. The CDR3 region has the DNA TGCGCCAGCAGCCCGAGGACAGGAAGTGGGTATGGCTACACCTTC. This chain links TRBV5-1 with TRBJ1-2; 7 bases fit TRBD1. Germline CDR1 is SGHRS and CDR2 is YFSETQ. The CDR3 has 15 amino acids. The V and J ends lost 4 bases and 5 bases, in that order; junction bases with no gene match: 11.

This clonotype was detected a few times. The chain combines TRBV6-2 or TRBV6-3 with TRBJ2-2; the D is unclear. The V gene's germline CDR1 is MNHEY and CDR2 SVGEGT. The V end lost 6 bases, the J end lost 3 bases, and 5 bases lay between the germline ends. The CDR3 is 12 residues long. This chain's CDR3 is CASRSYTGELFF. Written as DNA, the CDR3 is TGTGCCAGCAGATCCTACACCGGGGAGCTGTTTTTT.

J is TRBJ1-2 and V is TRBV29-1, with 7 bases identical to TRBD1. Per germline, CDR1 SQVTM and CDR2 ANQGSEA. The V and J ends lost 7 bases and 4 bases, in that order; junction bases with no gene match: 6. The CDR3 is 12 residues long. CDR3 DNA sequence: TGCAGCGGTACAGGGGCCGGCTATGGCTACACCTTC. This codes for CSGTGAGYGYTF.

The chain couples TRBV28 to TRBJ1-5; TRBD1 is a possible D gene (5 bases). Germline assignment: CDR1 MDHEN and CDR2 SYDVKM. Between the trimmed V and J ends, which lost 3 bases and 3 bases, there was a span of 9 bases. This CDR3 contains 14 residues. CDR3 DNA: TGTGCCAGCAGTTTCATGGGGGTCAATCAGCCCCAGCATTTT. This gives the protein CASSFMGVNQPQHF.

The chain is built from TRBV10-3 and TRBJ1-3, with D tentatively TRBD1 (6 bases). V shed 5 bases and J shed 0 bases, with 17 bases lying between them. The length of the CDR3 is 17 residues. Germline V gene lookup returns CDR1 ENHRY and CDR2 SYGVKD. The CDR3 is CAISMDSRLFSGNTIYF. In DNA form, the CDR3 reads TGTGCCATCAGTATGGACAGTCGCCTATTCTCTGGAAACACCATATATTTT.

This clonotype appeared many times. V usage is TRBV5-1 and J usage is TRBJ1-2; D is possibly TRBD1 (6 bases). The V end was cut by 4 bases, the J end by 7 bases, with 14 bases between. The CDR3 is 13 residues long. Germline V CDR1 and CDR2: SGHRS, YFSETQ. Here the CDR3 DNA reads TGCGCCAGCAGCCCCACAGGGTCCGGTGGCTACACCTTC. Translated, it gives CASSPTGSGGYTF.

This chain connects TRBV13 to TRBJ2-1, with 9 bases aligning to TRBD2. V was clipped by 5 bases and J by 6 bases; unmatched bases: 11. This CDR3 is built from 16 residues. CDR1 is PRHDT and CDR2 is FYEKMQ in the germline V gene (reference sequence). The CDR3 DNA reads TGTGCCAGCAGCCCAACAGCCGGGACTAGCACCAATGAGCAGTTCTTC. The encoded protein is CASSPTAGTSTNEQFF.

With regard to this clonotype: One end of the junction is discordant with germline, which a read error may explain. This sequence joins TRBV18 and TRBJ1-6; TRBD1 agrees at 7 bases. The CDR3 is 14 residues long. Germline CDR1 is KGHSH and CDR2 is LQKENI. This CDR3 reads CASSPGQRDSALHF. DNA for the CDR3: TGTGCCAGCTCACCGGGACAGCGCGATTCAGCCCTCCACTTT.

This clonotype was counted only a few times. J is TRBJ2-3 and V is TRBV27, with 14 bases that match TRBD2. This CDR3 spans 17 amino acids. Germline V gene sequence: CDR1 MNHEY, CDR2 SMNVEV (reference sequence). V was pared by 4 bases and J by 4 bases, with 7 bases of the junction left unmatched. CDR3 sequence (DNA): TGTGCCAGCAGTTACCTCCCGGGACTAGCGGGAGCAGATACGCAGTATTTT. Translating gives CASSYLPGLAGADTQYF.

V and J are TRBV20-1 and TRBJ2-7; 9 bases agree with TRBD1. Looked up from germline, CDR1 is DFQATT and CDR2 is SNEGSKA (reference sequence). The CDR3 has 14 amino acids. After removal of 2 bases from V and 4 bases from J, the junction contained 6 bases not matched to a gene. This CDR3 is CSARNTGGGYEQYF. In nucleotides, the CDR3 is TGCAGTGCTAGAAACACAGGGGGCGGTTACGAGCAGTACTTC.

The rearrangement links TRBV4-1 to TRBJ2-1; perhaps TRBD2 as D (6 bases). The germline gives CDR1 MGHRA, CDR2 YSYEKL. The CDR3 runs to 16 residues. Trimming stripped 3 bases from V and 5 bases from J, with 17 bases between. In DNA, the CDR3 is TGCGCCAGCAGCCATGAGCTCCGGAGGGAGAACAATGAGCAGTTCTTC. It yields the protein CASSHELRRENNEQFF.

This clonotype was counted ten times or more. The chain combines TRBV10-3 with TRBJ2-1; D is undetermined. The length of the CDR3 is 14 residues. Per germline, CDR1 ENHRY and CDR2 SYGVKD. Trimming pared 1 base from V and 10 bases from J, leaving 14 bases between. The DNA of the CDR3 is TGTGCCATCAGTGAGTTAGGCCTAGTGGGCGAGCAGTTCTTC. It codes for CAISELGLVGEQFF.

This rearrangement joins TRBV5-1 to TRBJ1-1; 11 bases are shared with TRBD1. J lost 0 bases, V lost 3 bases, and 1 base had no gene match. CDR1 and CDR2 (germline): SGHRS, YFSETQ. The CDR3 is 15 residues long. CDR3 DNA sequence: TGCGCCAGCAGCTGGACAGGGGGCTTGAACACTGAAGCTTTCTTT. It encodes CASSWTGGLNTEAFF.

This clonotype has a count of ten or more. J is TRBJ1-6 and V is TRBV4-3, with D maybe TRBD1 (5 bases). The CDR3 is 16 amino acids. The V and J ends lost 0 bases and 6 bases respectively, with 12 bases between them. Germline loops: CDR1 LGHNA, CDR2 YSLEER. The CDR3, as DNA: TGCGCCAGCAGCCAAGATCCGGGACGGTCTAATTCACCCCTCCACTTT. This codes for CASSQDPGRSNSPLHF.

This chain joins TRBV19 and TRBJ1-2, with a possible D match to TRBD1 (6 bases). This CDR3 contains 15 residues. Trimming cost V 2 bases and J 3 bases, with 13 bases left between them. Germline CDR1 is LNHDA and CDR2 is SQIVND (reference sequence). CDR3 in amino acids: CASSIRRGADYGYTF. The CDR3 DNA reads as TGTGCCAGTAGTATAAGGCGGGGGGCTGACTATGGCTACACCTTC. Full variable domain (outside the CDR3, taken from reference TRBV19 and TRBJ1-2): DGGITQSPKYLFRKEGQNVTLSCEQNLNHDAMYWYRQDPGQGLRLIYYSQIVNDFQKGDIAEGYSVSREKKESFPLTVTSAQKNPTAFYLCASSIRRGADYGYTFGSGTRLTVV.

This clonotype was observed at least ten times. This rearrangement joins TRBV6-1 to TRBJ2-7; D gene uncertain. CDR3 size: 12 residues. V lost 11 bases to trimming and J lost 0 bases, with 11 bases between them. CDR1 is MNHNS and CDR2 is SASEGT in the germline V gene. The CDR3 DNA reads as TGTGCCGTCGGACGGAGCTCCTACGAGCAGTACTTC. This sequence encodes CAVGRSSYEQYF.

V is TRBV5-4 and J is TRBJ2-1, with unresolved D. The CDR3 loop spans 14 amino acids. Germline CDR1 and CDR2: SGHNT and YYREEE (reference sequence). V was clipped by 0 bases and J by 6 bases, with 10 bases between them. Here the CDR3 DNA reads TGTGCCAGCAGCTTGGTTGCGGCGGTCAATGAGCAGTTCTTC. Residues: CASSLVAAVNEQFF.

The chain carries TRBV4-1 and TRBJ2-5; 9 bases map to TRBD2. CDR1 is MGHRA, CDR2 YSYEKL, per germline. The CDR3 length is 14 residues. V gave up 1 base and J gave up 3 bases; unmatched junction bases: 0. Here the CDR3 DNA reads TGCGCCAGCAGCCAAGCTAGCGGGAAAGAGACCCAGTACTTC. Translated, it gives CASSQASGKETQYF.

The table lists this clonotype with a few counts. The V gene is TRBV28, the J gene TRBJ2-3; 13 bases match TRBD2. CDR3 length equals 20 residues. The germline V gene has CDR1 MDHEN and CDR2 SYDVKM. J gave up 2 bases and V 3 bases, and 14 bases lay outside the gene matches. CDR3 residues: CASSFPPRTSGRVATDTQYF. For the CDR3, the DNA is TGTGCCAGCAGTTTCCCCCCGCGGACTAGCGGGAGAGTGGCCACAGATACGCAGTATTTT.

The rearrangement joins TRBV3-1 to TRBJ1-2; TRBD1 matches 9 bases. Germline V gene lookup returns CDR1 LGHDT and CDR2 YNNKEL (reference sequence). This CDR3 spans 15 amino acids. The ends lost 4 bases at V and 3 bases at J; junction bases unmatched: 6. The CDR3 DNA sequence: TGTGCCAGCAGCCCGAACAGGGGGCTTTACTATGGCTACACCTTC. Its translation is CASSPNRGLYYGYTF.

This clonotype came up many times. The rearrangement joins TRBV11-2 to TRBJ1-3, with D uncertain. CDR3 length: 15 residues. V was clipped by 5 bases and J by 0 bases, with 11 bases between them. Germline CDR1 reads SGHAT; CDR2 reads FQNNGV. The CDR3 sequence: CASSPRHHSGNTIYF. The CDR3 region has the DNA TGTGCCAGCAGCCCAAGACACCACTCTGGAAACACCATATATTTT.

This clonotype was seen a handful of times. The J gene is TRBJ1-6, the V gene TRBV2; D is uncertain. The CDR3 is made up of 13 amino acids. CDR1 and CDR2 (germline): SNHLY, FYNNEI. The ends were cut back, 8 bases at V and 6 bases at J, with 11 bases in the middle. The CDR3 here is CASRTFFNSPLHF. The CDR3 DNA reads as TGTGCCAGCCGGACCTTTTTTAATTCACCCCTCCACTTT.